These 15 T cell receptor beta chains came from one sample sequenced in a study of human T cells and chemical hapten exposure. TCRdb recomputed calls from the RACE reads with MiXCR, one row per CDR3 protein. Among 200,000 to 300,000 distinct CDR3 sequences listed, approximately 8.4% were seen once. The time point is: pre-sensitization, week 0. The treatment here: therapeutic diphenylcyclopropenone sensitization with weekly scalp DPC. Sample: whole blood, taken in connection with sensitization to the hapten diphenylcyclopropenone (DPC). The receptors were gathered from a woman aged 40 to 55 with alopecia areata. Some clones in this sample may be carry-over from other donors' samples.

The rearrangement joins TRBV27 to TRBJ2-7; 10 bases match TRBD2. The CDR3 is 15 residues long. Per the germline V gene, CDR1 is MNHEY and CDR2 is SMNVEV (reference sequence). J was trimmed by 2 bases and V by 5 bases; bases with no gene match: 6. The CDR3 loop is CASSPRTSGPYEQYF. Here the CDR3 DNA reads TGTGCCAGCAGTCCGAGGACTAGCGGCCCCTACGAGCAGTACTTC.

This clonotype occurred many times. This chain joins TRBV5-5 and TRBJ2-7, with 8 nucleotides matching TRBD2. From germline, CDR1 is SGHKS and CDR2 YYEKEE (reference sequence). J gave up 5 bases and V 4 bases, and 8 bases lay outside the gene matches. This CDR3 has 14 residues. The CDR3 bases are TGTGCCAGCAGCCCTATTAGCGGGAATCACGAGCAGTACTTC. Protein product: CASSPISGNHEQYF. Using reference TRBV5-5 and TRBJ2-7 for the parts outside the CDR3, the full variable domain is DAGVTQSPTHLIKTRGQQVTLRCSPISGHKSVSWYQQVLGQGPQFIFQYYEKEERGRGNFPDRFSARQFPNYSSELNVNALLLGDSALYLCASSPISGNHEQYFGPGTRLTVT.

This clonotype was counted many times. One end of the junction does not line up with germline, which may come from a read error. The gene calls are TRBV2 and TRBJ2-3; D might be TRBD2 (6 bases). Looked up from germline, CDR1 is SNHLY and CDR2 is FYNNEI. There are 11 residues in the CDR3. CDR3 loop: CASRLAETQYF. The CDR3 region has the DNA TGTGCCAGCAGACTAGCAGAAACGCAGTATTTT.

This clonotype was observed at least ten times. The V and J genes are TRBV28 and TRBJ2-7; D perhaps matches TRBD1 (6 bases). Trimming stripped 4 bases from V and 3 bases from J, with 10 bases between. This CDR3 contains 13 residues. CDR1 MDHEN and CDR2 SYDVKM come from the germline V gene. The CDR3 DNA follows: TGTGCCAGCAGTTCCACAGGGAGCTACGAGCAGTACTTC. Encoded protein: CASSSTGSYEQYF.

The chain links TRBV5-5 to TRBJ2-3; maybe TRBD2 (5 bases). CDR3 length equals 14 residues. V was trimmed by 1 base and J by 4 bases, leaving 10 bases between them. From germline, CDR1 is SGHKS and CDR2 YYEKEE (reference sequence). The CDR3 reads CASSLWRAADTQYF. The CDR3 DNA reads as TGTGCCAGCAGCTTGTGGCGAGCGGCAGATACGCAGTATTTT.

This clonotype was seen more than once but under ten times. V is TRBV6-5 and J is TRBJ2-1; tentatively, D is TRBD1 (6 bases). Germline V gene data show CDR1 as MNHEY and CDR2 as SVGAGI. Trimming pared 6 bases from V and 6 bases from J, leaving 12 bases between. CDR3 length: 13 residues. The CDR3 loop is CASRLQGLNEQFF. As DNA, the CDR3 is TGTGCCAGCAGACTACAGGGTCTCAATGAGCAGTTCTTC.

The chain uses TRBV20-1 and TRBJ2-2, with a tentative D call TRBD2 (6 bases). This CDR3 region has 13 residues. The V end lost 6 bases, the J end lost 9 bases, and 17 bases lay between the germline ends. Germline V gene lookup returns CDR1 DFQATT and CDR2 SNEGSKA (reference sequence). CDR3 nucleotide sequence: TGCAGTGCCCCCTCCGGAGGGGAACGGGAGCTGTTTTTT. Its translation: CSAPSGGERELFF.

The genes are TRBV9 and TRBJ2-1, with a tentative D call TRBD2 (6 bases). The germline V and J ends were trimmed by 4 bases and 3 bases, with 11 bases remaining between them. The CDR3 has 14 amino acids. Germline V gene lookup returns CDR1 SGDLS and CDR2 YYNGEE. The CDR3 DNA is TGTGCCAGCAGCCCAAATAGCGGCTACAATGAGCAGTTCTTC. This sequence encodes CASSPNSGYNEQFF. The entire variable domain, with the rest obtained from reference TRBV9 and TRBJ2-1, is as follows: DSGVTQTPKHLITATGQRVTLRCSPRSGDLSVYWYQQSLDQGLQFLIQYYNGEERAKGNILERFSAQQFPDLHSELNLSSLELGDSALYFCASSPNSGYNEQFFGPGTRLTVL.

The rearrangement links TRBV7-2 to TRBJ1-2; 9 positions agree with TRBD1. The length of the CDR3 is 12 residues. The germline gives CDR1 SGHTA, CDR2 FQGNSA. CDR3 protein: CVTRDREGGYTF. In DNA, the CDR3 is TGTGTAACCCGGGACAGGGAAGGTGGCTACACCTTC.

This clonotype was picked up a small number of times. The chain carries TRBV6-5 and TRBJ2-1; 7 nucleotides match TRBD2. Germline V CDR1 and CDR2: MNHEY, SVGAGI. This CDR3 has 15 residues. The V gene end was trimmed by 5 bases and the J gene end by 0 bases; junction bases not matched to a gene: 4. CDR3 in DNA: TGTGCCAGCAGTACCGGGACTAACTCCTACAATGAGCAGTTCTTC. Amino acid sequence: CASSTGTNSYNEQFF.

The V and J genes are TRBV7-6 and TRBJ2-1; 14 bases agree with TRBD2. V trimming: 3 bases; J trimming: 9 bases; junction bases outside the gene matches: 13. Germline CDR1 is SGHVS and CDR2 is FNYEAQ. CDR3 size: 18 residues. CDR3 nucleotides: TGTGCCAGCAGCTTTTACTCCGGGACTAGCGGGAGTGTGAGTGAGCAGTTCTTC. Its protein is CASSFYSGTSGSVSEQFF.

This clonotype has more than one count but fewer than ten. The chain links TRBV20-1 to TRBJ1-5, with TRBD1 matching 7 bases. Germline V lookup: CDR1 DFQATT, CDR2 SNEGSKA (reference sequence). The CDR3 covers 13 residues. J lost 2 bases, V lost 6 bases, and 4 bases had no gene match. The CDR3 protein is CSARGFGNQPQHF. The CDR3, as DNA: TGCAGTGCCAGGGGGTTCGGCAATCAGCCCCAGCATTTT.

At least ten counts were recorded for this clonotype. This chain links TRBV5-1 with TRBJ2-1; 12 bases align to TRBD2. This CDR3 has 16 residues. V was pared by 3 bases and J by 5 bases, with 6 bases of the junction left unmatched. Per germline, CDR1 SGHRS and CDR2 YFSETQ. The CDR3 region has the DNA TGCGCCAGCAGCTCCTCGACTAGCGGGAGTAACAATGAGCAGTTCTTC. It codes for CASSSSTSGSNNEQFF.

The table lists this clonotype with a few counts. The chain is built from TRBV24-1 and TRBJ2-1, with D possibly TRBD2 on 6 matching bases. The V end was cut by 2 bases, the J end by 5 bases, with 18 bases between. The V gene's germline CDR1 is KGHDR and CDR2 SFDVKD. The length of the CDR3 is 17 residues. The CDR3 DNA follows: TGTGCCACCAGTGATTCCCTACGGCGGGACTCGAACAATGAGCAGTTCTTC. Its protein product is CATSDSLRRDSNNEQFF.

This clonotype was counted a few times. The chain employs TRBV5-1 and TRBJ2-3; no clear D. The V and J ends lost 4 bases and 0 bases respectively, with 12 bases between them. CDR1 SGHRS and CDR2 YFSETQ come from the germline V gene. The CDR3 spans 15 residues. CDR3 bases: TGCGCCAGCAGCGCAAACAGCCATAGCACAGATACGCAGTATTTT. Its translation: CASSANSHSTDTQYF.